The sequence of this T cell receptor beta chain was determined in a study of blood T cell repertoires in COVID-19. Overall study: Material from acute and convalescent COVID-19 was sourced from the United States, Italy and Spain.

The CDR3 is 16 residues long. CDR1 is SGHVS and CDR2 is FQNEAQ in the germline V gene. Trimming stripped 5 bases from V and 0 bases from J, with 16 bases between. Method: immunoSEQ multiplex PCR; TCRdb's copy keeps in-frame clones and lacks some. The sample holds about 43,000 clones, approximately 87% seen once. V and J are TRBV7-8 and TRBJ1-1; no clear D gene. Sequencing was carried out using peripheral blood. This clonotype originated in a human donor in a cohort sampled during active COVID-19. The CDR3 is CASSLMGAGVNTEAFF. DNA for the CDR3: TGTGCCAGCAGCCTCATGGGAGCCGGGGTGAACACTGAAGCTTTCTTT.